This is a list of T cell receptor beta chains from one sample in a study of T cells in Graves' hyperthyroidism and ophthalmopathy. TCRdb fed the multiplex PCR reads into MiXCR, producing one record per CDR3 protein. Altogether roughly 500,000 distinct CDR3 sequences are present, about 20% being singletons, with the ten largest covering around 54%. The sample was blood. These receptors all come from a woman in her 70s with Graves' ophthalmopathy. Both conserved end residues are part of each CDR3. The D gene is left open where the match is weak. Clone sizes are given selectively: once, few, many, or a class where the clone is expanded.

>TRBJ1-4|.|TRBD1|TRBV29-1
CSVRQGGDEKLFF
TGCAGCGTCCGACAGGGTGGAGATGAAAAACTGTTTTTT
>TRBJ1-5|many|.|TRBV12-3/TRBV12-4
CASSLANLANQPQHF
TGTGCCAGCAGTTTAGCGAATTTGGCGAATCAGCCCCAGCATTTT
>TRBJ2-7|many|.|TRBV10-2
CASSGTVGEQYF
TGCGCCAGCAGTGGGACTGTGGGCGAGCAGTACTTC
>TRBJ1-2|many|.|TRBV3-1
CASSQGGVGYTF
TGTGCCAGCAGCCAAGGGGGAGTCGGCTACACCTTC
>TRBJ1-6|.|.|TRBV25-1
CASSVSSRGRASPLHF
TGTGCCAGCAGTGTCTCGTCCAGGGGTAGGGCTTCACCCCTCCACTTT
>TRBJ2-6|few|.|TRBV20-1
CSATPVGGHHSGANVLTF
TGCAGTGCCACTCCAGTTGGGGGACATCACTCTGGGGCCAACGTCCTGACTTTC
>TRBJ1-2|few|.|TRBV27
CASSTLLMVPGRDGYTF
TGTGCCAGCAGTACCCTCCTGATGGTTCCAGGGCGGGATGGCTACACCTTC
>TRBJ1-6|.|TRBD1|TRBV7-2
CASSRLTGGRYSPLHF
TGTGCCAGCAGCAGGCTGACAGGGGGCCGTTATTCACCCCTCCACTTT
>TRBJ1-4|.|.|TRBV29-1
CSVEAWGEKLFF
TGCAGCGTTGAGGCGTGGGGTGAAAAACTGTTTTTT
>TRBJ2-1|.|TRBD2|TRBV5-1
CASSLSIASGSFYNEQFF
TGCGCCAGCAGCTTGTCAATTGCTAGCGGGAGTTTCTACAATGAGCAGTTCTTC
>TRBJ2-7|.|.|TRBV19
CASSITREPSYEQYF
TGTGCCAGTAGTATAACCAGGGAGCCCTCCTACGAGCAGTACTTC
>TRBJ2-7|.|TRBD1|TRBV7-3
CASSPQPGQGFLF
TGTGCCAGCAGCCCTCAACCGGGACAGGGTTTCTTGTTC
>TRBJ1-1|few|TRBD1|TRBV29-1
CSTQGGTDTNTEAFF
TGCAGCACCCAGGGGGGTACGGACACGAACACTGAAGCTTTCTTT
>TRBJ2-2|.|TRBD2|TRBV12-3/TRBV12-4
CASSLLAGVGGELFF
TGTGCCAGCAGTTTACTAGCGGGAGTTGGCGGGGAGCTGTTTTTT
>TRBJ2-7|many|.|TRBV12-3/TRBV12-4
CASSLERGSNYEQYF
TGTGCCAGCAGTTTAGAACGGGGTTCGAACTACGAGCAGTACTTC
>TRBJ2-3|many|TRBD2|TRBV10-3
CAISEGLAGTDTQYF
TGTGCCATCAGTGAAGGACTAGCGGGGACAGATACGCAGTATTTT
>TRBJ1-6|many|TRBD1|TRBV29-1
CSASQGKGSPLHF
TGCAGCGCATCACAGGGGAAAGGCTCACCCCTCCACTTT
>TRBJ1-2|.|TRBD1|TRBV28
CASSPNRGRGGYTF
TGTGCCAGCAGTCCAAACAGGGGGCGCGGTGGCTACACCTTC
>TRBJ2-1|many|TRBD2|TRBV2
CATSGTSGQDEQFF
TGTGCCACTTCCGGGACTAGCGGTCAGGATGAGCAGTTCTTC
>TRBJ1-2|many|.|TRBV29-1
CSARERYGYTF
TGCAGCGCCAGGGAGCGCTATGGCTACACCTTC
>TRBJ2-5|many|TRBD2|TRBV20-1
CSAGGGYQETQYF
TGCAGTGCGGGGGGAGGGTACCAAGAGACCCAGTACTTC
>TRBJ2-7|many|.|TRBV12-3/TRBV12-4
CASSLLGGFGYEQYF
TGTGCCAGCAGTTTACTCGGCGGATTCGGGTACGAGCAGTACTTC
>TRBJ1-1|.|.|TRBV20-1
CSARAVGGVGTEAFF
TGCAGTGCTAGAGCGGTGGGGGGCGTAGGTACTGAAGCTTTCTTT
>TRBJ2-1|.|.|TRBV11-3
CASSLVSASYNEQFF
TGTGCCAGCAGCCTCGTTAGCGCGTCCTACAATGAGCAGTTCTTC
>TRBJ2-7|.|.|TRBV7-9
CASNSSGTFMPYEQYF
TGTGCCAGCAACTCCTCCGGGACGTTCATGCCCTACGAGCAGTACTTC
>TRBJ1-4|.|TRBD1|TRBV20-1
CSATVGTGNEKLFF
TGCAGTGCTACCGTAGGGACAGGGAACGAAAAACTGTTTTTT
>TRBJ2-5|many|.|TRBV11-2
CASSPRGVGNVETQYF
TGTGCCAGCAGCCCACGGGGAGTGGGGAATGTAGAGACCCAGTACTTC
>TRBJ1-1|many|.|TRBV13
CASSLGALSGTEAFF
TGTGCCAGCAGCTTAGGGGCTCTAAGCGGCACTGAAGCTTTCTTT
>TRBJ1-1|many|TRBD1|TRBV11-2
CASSFTGTENTEAFF
TGTGCCAGCAGCTTTACCGGGACAGAGAACACTGAAGCTTTCTTT
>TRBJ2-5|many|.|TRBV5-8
CASSFSTGRRGETQYF
TGTGCCAGCAGCTTTTCGACTGGTCGAAGGGGGGAGACCCAGTACTTC
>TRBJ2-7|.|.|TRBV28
CASMDSPYEQYF
TGTGCCAGCATGGACAGTCCCTACGAGCAGTACTTC
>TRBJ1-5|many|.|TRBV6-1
CASRTTGLTNQPQHF
TGTGCCAGCAGGACGACAGGATTAACGAATCAGCCCCAGCATTTT
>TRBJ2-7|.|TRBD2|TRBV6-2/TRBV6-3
CASSSGLAGRRQYF
TGTGCCAGCAGTTCGGGACTAGCGGGAAGGCGGCAGTACTTC
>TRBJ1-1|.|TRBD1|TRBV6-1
CASRLLGTGSSVAFF
TGTGCCAGCAGACTCCTCGGGACAGGGAGTTCCGTAGCTTTCTTT
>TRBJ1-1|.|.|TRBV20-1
CSATTRANTEAFF
TGCAGTGCCACGACACGGGCAAACACTGAAGCTTTCTTT
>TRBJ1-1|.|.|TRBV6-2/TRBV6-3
CASRTRDDYEAFF
TGTGCCAGCAGAACCCGGGACGATTATGAAGCTTTCTTT
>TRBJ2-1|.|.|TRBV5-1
CASSLARGGGGSYNEQFF
TGCGCCAGCAGCTTGGCCCGTGGAGGGGGCGGCTCCTACAATGAGCAGTTCTTC
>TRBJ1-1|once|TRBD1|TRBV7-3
CASSLTGGASEAFF
TGTGCCAGCAGCTTAACAGGGGGCGCCTCTGAAGCTTTCTTT
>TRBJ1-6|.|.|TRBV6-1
CASSSRERFYNSPLHF
TGTGCCAGCAGTTCCAGGGAGAGATTCTATAATTCACCCCTCCACTTT
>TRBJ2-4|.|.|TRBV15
CATSNSLRNAKNIQYF
TGTGCCACCAGCAACAGTTTGAGGAATGCCAAAAACATTCAGTACTTC
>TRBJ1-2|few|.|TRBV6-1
CASRSGTQYGYTF
TGTGCCAGCAGGTCGGGGACACAGTATGGCTACACCTTC
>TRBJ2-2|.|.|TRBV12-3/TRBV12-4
CASRLLTNTGELFF
TGTGCCAGCAGGTTATTAACGAACACCGGGGAGCTGTTTTTT
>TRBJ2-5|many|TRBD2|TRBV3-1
CASSQDQSGVDSYF
TGTGCCAGCAGCCAAGATCAGAGCGGGGTAGACTCGTACTTC
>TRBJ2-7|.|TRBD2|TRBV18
CASSLLAGGDEQYF
TGTGCCAGCTCACTTTTAGCGGGAGGTGACGAGCAGTACTTC
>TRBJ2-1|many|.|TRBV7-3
CASSLKGRDRGSEQFF
TGTGCCAGCAGCTTAAAGGGGCGGGATCGTGGCTCTGAGCAGTTCTTC
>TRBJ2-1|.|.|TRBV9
CASSVGEPYNEQFF
TGTGCCAGCAGCGTAGGTGAGCCGTACAATGAGCAGTTCTTC
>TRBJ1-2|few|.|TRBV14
CASSEEDRYGYTF
TGTGCCAGCAGCGAAGAAGACAGATATGGCTACACCTTC
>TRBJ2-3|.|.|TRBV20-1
CSAHKTDTQYF
TGCAGTGCTCATAAGACCGATACGCAGTATTTT
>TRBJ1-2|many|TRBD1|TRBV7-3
CASSSGQGLYGYTF
TGTGCCAGCAGCTCTGGACAGGGCCTCTATGGCTACACCTTC
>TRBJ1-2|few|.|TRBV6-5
CASSYSKVRGYGYTF
TGTGCCAGCAGTTACTCGAAGGTTCGGGGATATGGCTACACCTTC
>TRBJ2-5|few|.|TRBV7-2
CASTSGRITQETQYF
TGTGCCAGCACCTCGGGGCGGATTACTCAAGAGACCCAGTACTTC
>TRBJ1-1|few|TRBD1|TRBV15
CATSRDWTGAMNTEAFF
TGTGCCACCAGCAGAGATTGGACAGGAGCCATGAACACTGAAGCTTTCTTT
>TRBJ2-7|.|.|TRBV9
CASSVEINHEQYF
TGTGCCAGCAGCGTAGAGATCAATCACGAGCAGTACTTC
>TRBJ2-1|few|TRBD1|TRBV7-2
CASSEDRGRVEQFF
TGTGCCAGCAGCGAAGACAGGGGGCGCGTTGAGCAGTTCTTC
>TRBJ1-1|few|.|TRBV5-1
CASSSDLGTEAFF
TGCGCCAGCAGCTCCGACCTAGGGACTGAAGCTTTCTTT
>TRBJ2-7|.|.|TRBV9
CASSVGGGPWYEQYF
TGTGCCAGCAGCGTAGGGGGGGGCCCCTGGTACGAGCAGTACTTC
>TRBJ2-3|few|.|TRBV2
CASRTILKRGTDTQYF
TGTGCCAGCAGAACCATCTTGAAGAGGGGCACAGATACGCAGTATTTT